The entry below gives a single T cell receptor beta chain sequence along with its context. The germline V gene has CDR1 SGHTA and CDR2 FQGNSA. V gave up 6 bases and J gave up 3 bases; unmatched junction bases: 6. The length of the CDR3 is 15 residues. The sample is drawn from a study of PD-1 blockade in classical Hodgkin lymphoma. Libraries were prepared by immunoSEQ multiplex PCR; TCRdb keeps only in-frame clonotypes and omits some of them. This repertoire shows under 9,500 clones, approximately 87% found once; its top ten account for approximately 23%. As for time point: cycle 4 day 1 (C4D1), after less than 7 weeks of nivolumab. Every patient had relapsed following autologous stem cell transplantation, and cohorts differed in brentuximab vedotin exposure.

The rearrangement joins TRBV7-2 to TRBJ2-1; 9 bases match TRBD1. The sample was peripheral blood mononuclear cells (PBMCs), taken before the fourth cycle of nivolumab. The receptor's source is a human donor with classical Hodgkin lymphoma. The CDR3 DNA follows: TGTGCCAGCAGTGGGGACAGGGAACTCTACAATGAGCAGTTCTTC. Residues: CASSGDRELYNEQFF.